Sequencing of this T cell receptor (beta chain) was carried out in a study of radiation and T cells in renal cell carcinoma. In regard to this clone: Its antigen is as yet unknown.

V lost 0 bases to trimming and J lost 4 bases, with 10 bases between them. This CDR3 contains 14 residues. Germline lookup yields CDR1 SGHRS and CDR2 YFSETQ. TCRdb's copy holds only in-frame clones and misses some; the assay was immunoSEQ multiplex PCR. The data contain about 150,000 clones, about 87% of them seen just once; the ten biggest clones take up 10% to 15%. Findings and caveats of the study: In blood, top tumor clones expanded by 2 weeks, shrinking by 4.

Time point defined: blood 2 weeks post-SBRT. Described treatment: 15 Gy SBRT to primary tumor, nephrectomy 4 weeks later. The patient's renal cell carcinoma had clear cell pathology. The genes are TRBV5-1 and TRBJ1-2, with D unresolved. The starting material was blood, obtained from a patient whose treatment included radiotherapy and nephrectomy. The TCR comes from a woman in her forties or fifties with renal cell carcinoma. The CDR3 nucleotides are TGCGCCAGCAGCTTGGGGTTGGGGAGCTATGGCTACACCTTC. It yields the protein CASSLGLGSYGYTF. Based on the CDR3 plus reference TRBV5-1 and TRBJ1-2, the full variable domain is KAGVTQTPRYLIKTRGQQVTLSCSPISGHRSVSWYQQTPGQGLQFLFEYFSETQRNKGNFPGRFSGRQFSNSRSEMNVSTLELGDSALYLCASSLGLGSYGYTFGSGTRLTVV.